These 8 T cell receptor beta chains were all obtained from the same sample, sequenced in a study of CD8+CD57+ T cells in acquired aplastic anemia. CDR3 and TCR beta VDJ profiling relied on a genomic DNA template. TCRdb re-derived calls from the reads in MiXCR, one entry per CDR3 protein. Here the sample spans more than 150,000 distinct CDR3 sequences, around half being singletons. The sample was sorted CD4+, CD8+, or CD8+CD57+ T cells (not recorded which) from PBMCs. The receptors come from a human donor in good health.

The gene calls are TRBV4-2 and TRBJ2-1; the D gene could be TRBD1 or TRBD2 (5 bases each). CDR3 length: 17 amino acids. V lost 0 bases to trimming and J lost 0 bases, with 12 bases between them. Germline-derived CDR1 and CDR2 are LGHNA and YNFKEQ. CDR3 sequence: CASSQDVGTTSYNEQFF. DNA for the CDR3: TGTGCCAGCAGCCAAGATGTAGGGACCACCTCCTACAATGAGCAGTTCTTC.

As to this clonotype: This may come from a read error, since a much larger clone is one base off. The chain carries TRBV12-3 or TRBV12-4 and TRBJ2-5; D not resolved. This CDR3 is built from 11 residues. V lost 2 bases and J 5 bases, leaving 3 bases between the germline ends. The CDR3, as DNA: TGTGCCAGCAGTTTATTTGAGACCCAGTACTTC. Residues: CASSLFETQYF.

The chain employs TRBV20-1 and TRBJ2-7; TRBD1 aligns across 7 bases. The germline CDR1 and CDR2 sequences are DFQATT and SNEGSKA (reference sequence). The V and J ends lost 4 bases and 1 base, in that order; junction bases with no gene match: 4. This CDR3 is 13 amino acids long. The CDR3 DNA sequence: TGCAGTGCTATAGACAGGGTGTCCTACGAGCAGTACTTC. Protein sequence: CSAIDRVSYEQYF.

V and J are TRBV19 and TRBJ2-5; 12 bases fit TRBD1. The CDR3 has 15 amino acids. CDR1 and CDR2 (germline): LNHDA, SQIVND (reference sequence). V was clipped by 5 bases and J by 4 bases; unmatched bases: 5. CDR3 residues: CASSAGTGGRETQYF. DNA of the CDR3: TGTGCCAGTAGTGCCGGGACAGGGGGCCGAGAGACCCAGTACTTC. Drawing the rest from reference TRBV19 and TRBJ2-5, the complete variable domain is DGGITQSPKYLFRKEGQNVTLSCEQNLNHDAMYWYRQDPGQGLRLIYYSQIVNDFQKGDIAEGYSVSREKKESFPLTVTSAQKNPTAFYLCASSAGTGGRETQYFGPGTRLLVL.

At least ten counts were recorded for this clonotype. The rearrangement links TRBV5-1 to TRBJ2-3, with D unclear. CDR1 and CDR2 (germline): SGHRS, YFSETQ. This CDR3 is built from 16 residues. The germline V and J ends were trimmed by 0 bases and 3 bases, with 14 bases remaining between them. The CDR3 sequence: CASSLVWGSATDTQYF. The CDR3 DNA follows: TGCGCCAGCAGCTTGGTCTGGGGAAGTGCGACAGATACGCAGTATTTT.

This clonotype was detected many times. The chain carries TRBV12-3 or TRBV12-4 and TRBJ2-1; D uncertain. The CDR3 contains 12 residues. Trimming shortened V by 1 base and J by 9 bases, and 7 bases separated the two germline ends. CDR3 residues: CASSLVGPEQFF. The DNA for the CDR3 is TGTGCCAGCAGTTTAGTAGGGCCTGAGCAGTTCTTC.

This clonotype was observed once. One end of the junction is discordant with germline, which a read error may explain. J is TRBJ1-3 and V is TRBV6-1, with 7 bases lining up with TRBD1. The CDR3 covers 11 residues. CDR1 is MNHNS, CDR2 SASEGT, per germline. For the CDR3, the DNA is TGTGCCAGCGGTGGTTCCCGGACAGGAGATTTT. Translated, it gives CASGGSRTGDF.

V is TRBV29-1 and J is TRBJ2-7; 11 nucleotides line up with TRBD2. Germline CDR1 SQVTM, CDR2 ANQGSEA. Trimming took 4 bases from V and 0 from J; bases not matched to a gene: 5. The CDR3 extends over 15 amino acids. CDR3 DNA: TGCAGCGTTGGGCTAGCGGGAGGACACTCCTACGAGCAGTACTTC. It yields the protein CSVGLAGGHSYEQYF.